The 14 T cell receptor beta chains listed next were all sequenced from one sample in a study of persistence of HIV-infected CD4 T cells. Sequencing used immunoSEQ version 4 in survey mode. Libraries were prepared by immunoSEQ multiplex PCR; TCRdb keeps only in-frame clonotypes and omits some of them. The profile shows 38,000 or so clones, more than 75% of them singletons. The stimulus was an HIV-1 Gag 15-mer peptide pool, about 1 ug/peptide/mL. CD40L-negative CD69-negative CD45RO-high memory CD4+ T cells were sorted as populations depleted of antigen-responding cells. The antigens these receptors bind are not known. The sequences come from cultured CD4+ T cells from PBMCs, collected from a patient who received antiretroviral therapy. All receptors derive from an adult with HIV. The donor label of this sample is uncertain.

V usage is TRBV5-1 and J usage is TRBJ1-5; no definite D call. The germline V gene encodes CDR1 SGHRS and CDR2 YFSETQ. The CDR3 covers 14 residues. Trimming stripped 2 bases from V and 0 bases from J, with 6 bases between. The CDR3 DNA follows: TGCGCCAGCAGCTTACAGCATAGCAATCAGCCCCAGCATTTT. It is translated as CASSLQHSNQPQHF.

The chain has TRBV6-5 and TRBJ1-1, with a weak D call TRBD1 (6 bases). V gave up 6 bases and J gave up 10 bases, with 18 bases separating them. This CDR3 region has 13 residues. The germline gives CDR1 MNHEY, CDR2 SVGAGI. CDR3 sequence (DNA): TGTGCCAGCAGGGACAGTAACCCTCCGCGAGCTTTCTTT. As protein: CASRDSNPPRAFF.

V gene TRBV6-5 combines with J gene TRBJ1-5; D is undetermined. The CDR3 sequence is 13 residues long. Trimming removed 2 bases at V and 0 bases at J, with 2 bases between. The germline V gene has CDR1 MNHEY and CDR2 SVGAGI. For the CDR3, the DNA is TGTGCCAGCAGTTACGTTAGCAATCAGCCCCAGCATTTT. Translating gives CASSYVSNQPQHF.

The chain has TRBV27 and TRBJ2-2; weak D call: TRBD2 (5 bases). The CDR3 sequence is 14 residues long. CDR1 is MNHEY and CDR2 is SMNVEV in the germline V gene (reference sequence). The ends were cut back, 7 bases at V and 8 bases at J, with 17 bases in the middle. CDR3: CASTTGLVTGELFF. CDR3 DNA sequence: TGTGCCAGCACCACCGGACTTGTTACTGGGGAGCTGTTTTTT.

V and J are TRBV11-3 and TRBJ2-6; no clear D gene. Deletions cut 3 bases from V and 4 bases from J, with 10 bases between. The CDR3 contains 15 residues. Germline lookup yields CDR1 SGHNT and CDR2 YENEEA. CDR3 residues: CASSFHRQGANVLTF. Here the CDR3 DNA reads TGTGCCAGCAGCTTTCACCGGCAGGGGGCCAACGTCCTGACTTTC. The full variable domain, its missing parts supplied by reference TRBV11-3 and TRBJ2-6, is EAGVVQSPRYKIIEKKQPVAFWCNPISGHNTLYWYLQNLGQGPELLIRYENEEAVDDSQLPKDRFSAERLKGVDSTLKIQPAELGDSAVYLCASSFHRQGANVLTFGAGSRLTVL.

The V and J genes are TRBV10-1 and TRBJ1-4, with D uncertain. Germline loops: CDR1 WNHNN, CDR2 SYGVQD (reference sequence). This CDR3 region has 15 residues. V gave up 2 bases and J gave up 3 bases, with 10 bases separating them. CDR3 protein: CASSEEGPPNEKLFF. CDR3 nucleotide sequence: TGCGCCAGCAGTGAGGAAGGGCCACCTAATGAAAAACTGTTTTTT.

This clone came up a few times. This chain uses TRBV7-2 with TRBJ1-6; D is uncertain. This CDR3 contains 15 residues. Germline loops: CDR1 SGHTA, CDR2 FQGNSA. The V end lost 4 bases, the J end lost 7 bases, and 14 bases lay between the germline ends. The CDR3 reads CASSSGGRGNSPLHF. CDR3 coding DNA: TGTGCCAGCAGCTCCGGCGGACGCGGGAATTCACCCCTCCACTTT.

This chain links TRBV7-3 with TRBJ2-7, with D perhaps TRBD1 or TRBD2 (6 bases each). The CDR3 length is 13 residues. The germline gives CDR1 SGHTA, CDR2 FQGTGA. V was pared by 2 bases and J by 7 bases, with 12 bases between. The CDR3 nucleotides read TGTGCCAGCAGCTTATCGGGGGCTGGGGAGCAGTACTTC. As protein: CASSLSGAGEQYF.

The chain links TRBV12-3 or TRBV12-4 to TRBJ1-2; no firm D call. This CDR3 contains 13 residues. The V end was cut by 3 bases, the J end by 0 bases, with 5 bases between. CDR3 amino acids: CASSFQANYGYTF. In DNA form, the CDR3 reads TGTGCCAGCAGTTTTCAGGCTAACTATGGCTACACCTTC.

This sequence joins TRBV11-1 and TRBJ2-2; no clear D. Germline lookup yields CDR1 SGHAT and CDR2 FQDESV (reference sequence). The CDR3 consists of 15 residues. V was cut by 2 bases and J by 9 bases, with 16 bases left in between. Here the CDR3 reads CASSLTPGGFRELFF. The CDR3 coding sequence is TGTGCCAGCAGCTTAACCCCCGGTGGATTCCGGGAGCTGTTTTTT.

The chain links TRBV14 to TRBJ1-3; 9 bases match TRBD1. CDR1 and CDR2 (germline): SGHDN, FVKESK. Losses at the gene ends were 2 bases for V and 16 bases for J; bases not matched to a gene: 9. This CDR3 spans 13 amino acids. The CDR3 is CASSQSFRDRAYF. The CDR3, as DNA: TGTGCCAGCAGCCAATCATTCCGGGACAGGGCTTATTTT.

V and J are TRBV5-1 and TRBJ1-2, with TRBD1 matching 11 bases. J lost 4 bases, V lost 4 bases, and 6 bases had no gene match. Looked up from germline, CDR1 is SGHRS and CDR2 is YFSETQ. This CDR3 comprises 15 residues. As DNA, the CDR3 is TGCGCCAGCAGCGAGGGACAGGGGGTCTCCTATGGCTACACCTTC. This translates into CASSEGQGVSYGYTF.

This clone appeared once. The V gene is TRBV6-4, the J gene TRBJ2-1, with 7 bases aligning to TRBD1. CDR3 length equals 15 residues. V shed 6 bases, J shed 0 bases, and the junction held 5 bases outside the gene matches. Germline CDR1 reads MRHNA; CDR2 reads SNTAGT. CDR3 in DNA: TGTGCCAGCAGCCCGACAGGGAGCTCCTACAATGAGCAGTTCTTC. This encodes CASSPTGSSYNEQFF.

The chain combines TRBV18 with TRBJ2-5; 14 bases line up with TRBD2. V was pared by 2 bases and J by 2 bases, with 4 bases of the junction left unmatched. CDR1 KGHSH and CDR2 LQKENI come from the germline V gene. This CDR3 comprises 17 residues. The CDR3 loop reads CASSPGGLAGAQETQYF. The CDR3 bases are TGTGCCAGCTCACCAGGGGGACTAGCGGGGGCACAAGAGACCCAGTACTTC.